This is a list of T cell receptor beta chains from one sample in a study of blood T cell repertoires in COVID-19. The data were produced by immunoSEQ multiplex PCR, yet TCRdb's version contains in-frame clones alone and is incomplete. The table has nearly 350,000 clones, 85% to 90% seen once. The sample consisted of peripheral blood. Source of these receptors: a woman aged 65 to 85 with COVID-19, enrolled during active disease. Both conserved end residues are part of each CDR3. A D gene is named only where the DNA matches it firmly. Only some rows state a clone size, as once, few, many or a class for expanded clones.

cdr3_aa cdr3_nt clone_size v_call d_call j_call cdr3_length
CASSQEVGTGGYEQYF TGTGCCAGCAGCCAAGAAGTAGGGACAGGGGGCTACGAGCAGTACTTC . TRBV14 TRBD1 TRBJ2-7 16
CASSPQRQALSPLHF TGTGCCAGCAGTCCACAACGACAGGCCCTTTCACCCCTCCACTTT once TRBV6-5 . TRBJ1-6 15
CASSEKGSYQETQYF TGTGCCAGCAGTGAAAAGGGGTCGTACCAAGAGACCCAGTACTTC . TRBV2 . TRBJ2-5 15
CASSSQGGLDTDTQYF TGTGCCAGCAGCTCCCAAGGGGGACTAGACACAGATACGCAGTATTTT . TRBV7-3 TRBD2 TRBJ2-3 16
CASSLGLADLFDEQYF TGCGCCAGCAGCCTGGGACTAGCGGACCTATTCGACGAGCAGTACTTC . TRBV5-1 TRBD2 TRBJ2-7 16
CASTTGGDNSPLHF TGTGCCAGCACCACCGGGGGGGATAATTCACCCCTCCACTTT . TRBV5-4 . TRBJ1-6 14
CASSQDGLSLGGEAFF TGTGCCAGCAGCCAAGATGGACTGTCCCTGGGAGGGGAAGCTTTCTTT . TRBV4-2 . TRBJ1-1 16
CAWTRGTGGGYTF TGTGCCTGGACCCGGGGAACGGGAGGCGGCTACACCTTC . TRBV30 . TRBJ1-2 13
CASRGQGNTEAFF TGCGCCAGCAGGGGTCAGGGGAACACTGAAGCTTTCTTT . TRBV10-2 . TRBJ1-1 13
CASRGGVNTGELFF TGTGCCAGTCGAGGGGGGGTGAACACCGGGGAGCTGTTTTTT once TRBV19 . TRBJ2-2 14
CASSESPRQGASDTQYF TGCGCCAGCAGTGAGTCACCCAGACAGGGGGCCAGTGATACGCAGTATTTT . TRBV10-1 TRBD1 TRBJ2-3 17
CATSDQGTFPYEQYF TGTGCCACCAGTGACCAAGGGACTTTCCCTTACGAGCAGTACTTC few TRBV24-1 . TRBJ2-7 15
CASNLGGVGNTIYF TGTGCCAGCAACCTGGGGGGGGTTGGAAACACCATATATTTT . TRBV28 . TRBJ1-3 14
CASSRLSGTSGPDTQYF TGTGCCAGCAGTCGCCTCTCGGGGACTAGCGGCCCGGATACGCAGTATTTT . TRBV27 TRBD2 TRBJ2-3 17
CASSPGQGYTYEQYF TGTGCCAGCTCACCCGGACAGGGTTACACCTACGAGCAGTACTTC . TRBV18 TRBD1 TRBJ2-7 15
CASSYDPGTGGRPLHF TGTGCCAGCAGCTACGACCCCGGGACAGGGGGCAGGCCCCTCCACTTT . TRBV7-2 TRBD1 TRBJ1-6 16
CATTSAGGQGTQYF TGTGCCACCACTTCGGCGGGGGGCCAGGGTACGCAGTATTTT . TRBV24-1 TRBD2 TRBJ2-3 14
CASSIWLASDEQFF TGTGCCAGTAGTATATGGCTAGCAAGCGATGAGCAGTTCTTC . TRBV19 . TRBJ2-1 14
CASSLVQMGSGNTIYF TGTGCCAGCAGCTTGGTACAGATGGGCTCTGGAAACACCATATATTTT . TRBV5-6 . TRBJ1-3 16
CASSPRPMARGGRVGETQYF TGCGCCAGCAGTCCGAGGCCCATGGCCAGGGGCGGCCGGGTAGGGGAGACCCAGTACTTC . TRBV5-1 . TRBJ2-5 20
CASSSARPLNTEAFF TGCGCCAGCAGCTCAGCTAGGCCTTTGAACACTGAAGCTTTCTTT . TRBV5-1 . TRBJ1-1 15
CASSSQGGARQYF TGTGCCAGCAGTTCCCAGGGCGGAGCGAGGCAGTATTTT few TRBV12-3/TRBV12-4 . TRBJ2-3 13
CATRRGAFF TGCGCCACCAGACGGGGAGCTTTCTTT once TRBV10-1 . TRBJ1-1 9
CASSPGQGPYEQFF TGTGCCAGTAGTCCGGGACAGGGACCCTATGAGCAGTTCTTC . TRBV19 TRBD1 TRBJ2-1 14
CASRLPLNTGELFF TGTGCCAGCCGACTTCCATTGAACACCGGGGAGCTGTTTTTT . TRBV2 . TRBJ2-2 14
CASSQQAVIKNIQYF TGTGCCAGCAGCCAACAGGCGGTCATCAAAAACATTCAGTACTTC . TRBV7-8 . TRBJ2-4 15
CASSQRTGEGEQYF TGCGCCAGCAGCCAGCGGACAGGGGAGGGCGAGCAGTACTTC . TRBV5-1 TRBD1 TRBJ2-7 14
CASSLGQGAGEQYF TGTGCCAGCTCGCTTGGACAGGGGGCGGGTGAGCAGTACTTC . TRBV18 TRBD1 TRBJ2-7 14
CASSVDEGVGQPQHF TGTGCCAGCAGCGTAGATGAGGGGGTAGGGCAGCCCCAGCATTTT . TRBV9 . TRBJ1-5 15
CASSLGSVSSGNTIYF TGTGCCAGCAGCTTGGGGTCGGTAAGCTCTGGAAACACCATATATTTT few TRBV5-6 . TRBJ1-3 16
CSASGGIGYTF TGCAGTGCTTCGGGGGGCATAGGCTACACCTTC . TRBV20-1 . TRBJ1-2 11
CSVAPWPNTEAFF TGCAGCGTTGCCCCGTGGCCGAACACTGAAGCTTTCTTT . TRBV29-1 . TRBJ1-1 13
CASSGLAASTDTQYF TGTGCCAGCAGCGGACTAGCGGCTAGCACAGATACGCAGTATTTT . TRBV2 TRBD2 TRBJ2-3 15
CASSYEGGGGYGYTF TGTGCCAGCAGTTACGAGGGTGGGGGCGGCTATGGCTACACCTTC . TRBV6-5 . TRBJ1-2 15
CASSDRVTEAFF TGTGCCAGCTCCGACAGGGTCACTGAAGCTTTCTTT few TRBV18 TRBD1 TRBJ1-1 12
CASSQDPGQGGEKLFF TGCGCCAGCAGCCAAGATCCCGGGCAGGGAGGAGAAAAACTGTTTTTT . TRBV4-1 . TRBJ1-4 16
CASSSREGGGELFF TGTGCCAGCAGTTCGCGGGAAGGAGGCGGGGAGCTGTTTTTT . TRBV6-5 . TRBJ2-2 14
CASGTAGNTIYF TGTGCCAGTGGGACTGCTGGAAACACCATATATTTT . TRBV19 . TRBJ1-3 12
CASSPGTGINSPLHF TGTGCCAGCTCACCCGGGACTGGAATCAATTCACCCCTCCACTTT . TRBV18 . TRBJ1-6 15
CASSRQISTYNEQFF TGTGCCAGCAGCCGACAGATTAGTACCTACAATGAGCAGTTCTTC . TRBV9 . TRBJ2-1 15
CAWRMELNTEAFF TGTGCCTGGAGGATGGAGTTGAACACTGAAGCTTTCTTT . TRBV30 . TRBJ1-1 13
CAISESGGNSPLHF TGTGCCATCAGTGAGTCAGGAGGTAATTCACCCCTCCACTTT few TRBV10-3 . TRBJ1-6 14
CASSQQEGTEAFF TGTGCCAGCAGCCAACAGGAGGGCACTGAAGCTTTCTTT . TRBV14 . TRBJ1-1 13
CASSTETGTDTQYF TGTGCCAGCAGTACTGAGACAGGCACAGATACGCAGTATTTT . TRBV6-4 . TRBJ2-3 14
CASSLGTGVSNQPQHF TGTGCCAGCAGTTTGGGGACAGGGGTGAGCAATCAGCCCCAGCATTTT . TRBV27 TRBD1 TRBJ1-5 16
CASETRDRYTGELFF TGTGCCAGTGAAACACGGGACAGGTACACCGGGGAGCTGTTTTTT . TRBV19 TRBD1 TRBJ2-2 15
CASSLSEGRSGYTF TGTGCCAGCAGCTTGAGCGAGGGGAGGAGCGGCTACACCTTC . TRBV5-5 . TRBJ1-2 14
CASSLGTEEAYGYTF TGTGCCAGCAGCTTGGGGACAGAAGAGGCCTATGGCTACACCTTC once TRBV5-6 . TRBJ1-2 15
CASRRSGTGRAAEAFF TGTGCCAGCAGGCGCTCCGGGACAGGCCGAGCAGCTGAAGCTTTCTTT . TRBV27 TRBD1 TRBJ1-1 16
CASSLVRGNQPQHF TGTGCCAGCAGCTTGGTTCGGGGTAATCAGCCCCAGCATTTT . TRBV7-8 . TRBJ1-5 14
CASSQGGQQPQHF TGTGCCAGCAGTCAGGGGGGACAGCAGCCCCAGCATTTT once TRBV6-5 TRBD1 TRBJ1-5 13